This entry lists 30 T cell receptor beta chains sequenced from one sample in a study of T cell responses to AZD1222 COVID-19 vaccine. Produced via immunoSEQ multiplex PCR; TCRdb's table is partial and in-frame only. The table has approximately 50,000 clones, 80% seen once. Sequenced here: peripheral blood, sampled 28 days after the second AZD1222 dose. These receptors were obtained from an adult who received the AZD1222 COVID-19 vaccine.

V is TRBV7-8 and J is TRBJ2-2; D may be TRBD2 (5 bases). The V end was cut by 5 bases, the J end by 4 bases, with 20 bases between. CDR3 length: 17 amino acids. The germline V gene encodes CDR1 SGHVS and CDR2 FQNEAQ. The CDR3 DNA reads as TGTGCCAGCAGCCCCCCAATGGTCCTAGCCGGCACCGGGGAGCTGTTTTTT. It codes for CASSPPMVLAGTGELFF.

This clone has only one observation. The J gene is TRBJ1-5, the V gene TRBV30; maybe TRBD1 (5 bases). Trimming left V 0 bases short and J 3 bases short, with 9 bases between. This CDR3 has 14 residues. CDR1 and CDR2 (germline): GTSNPN, SVGIG (reference sequence). In DNA, the CDR3 is TGTGCCTGGAGTGTAGCCAGGGACAATCAGCCCCAGCATTTT. It codes for CAWSVARDNQPQHF.

This clone has a handful of counts. The chain couples TRBV3-1 (or the pseudogene TRBV3-2) to TRBJ2-3; 11 positions match TRBD2. After removal of 4 bases from V and 5 bases from J, the junction contained 14 bases not matched to a gene. The CDR3 is 18 residues long. Germline loops: CDR1 LGHDT, CDR2 YNNKEL (reference sequence). For the CDR3, the DNA is TGTGCCAGCAGCCTGAAGGCTAGCGGGGGGCGCCCTGAAGATACGCAGTATTTT. Translation gives CASSLKASGGRPEDTQYF.

The gene calls are TRBV29-1 and TRBJ1-2, with D unclear. The CDR3 consists of 10 residues. Trimming cost V 4 bases and J 5 bases, with 5 bases left between them. Germline assignment: CDR1 SQVTM and CDR2 ANQGSEA. The CDR3 nucleotides are TGCAGCGTTGCAGAGTATGGCTACACCTTC. This codes for CSVAEYGYTF.

The chain is built from TRBV5-1 and TRBJ2-7, with D maybe TRBD2 (6 bases). V was clipped by 4 bases and J by 1 base, with 15 bases between them. Germline CDR1 is SGHRS and CDR2 is YFSETQ. This CDR3 contains 15 residues. CDR3 DNA sequence: TGCGCCAGCAGCCCCGGCGCTAGCGTATCCTACGAGCAGTACTTC. Translating gives CASSPGASVSYEQYF. Together with reference TRBV5-1 and TRBJ2-7, the CDR3 gives the full variable domain: KAGVTQTPRYLIKTRGQQVTLSCSPISGHRSVSWYQQTPGQGLQFLFEYFSETQRNKGNFPGRFSGRQFSNSRSEMNVSTLELGDSALYLCASSPGASVSYEQYFGPGTRLTVT.

V is TRBV14 and J is TRBJ2-2; 11 bases line up with TRBD1. Per germline, CDR1 SGHDN and CDR2 FVKESK. J gave up 2 bases and V 6 bases, and 2 bases lay outside the gene matches. The CDR3 has 15 amino acids. DNA of the CDR3: TGTGCCAGCAGGCGGACAGGGGGCAACACCGGGGAGCTGTTTTTT. Translating it yields CASRRTGGNTGELFF.

The chain couples TRBV7-9 to TRBJ1-2, with unresolved D. The CDR3 length is 13 residues. The ends were cut back, 2 bases at V and 4 bases at J, with 8 bases in the middle. Germline CDR1 and CDR2: SEHNR and FQNEAQ (reference sequence). CDR3 protein: CASSLTLFYGYTF. Here the CDR3 DNA reads TGTGCCAGCAGCTTAACCCTTTTCTATGGCTACACCTTC.

J is TRBJ1-1 and V is TRBV3-1 (or the pseudogene TRBV3-2), with D possibly TRBD1 on 5 matching bases. The germline V gene encodes CDR1 LGHDT and CDR2 YNNKEL (reference sequence). This CDR3 spans 14 amino acids. V dropped 4 bases and J dropped 5 bases, with 14 bases sitting between them. The CDR3 DNA reads as TGTGCCAGCAGCCCTAGACAGACTCTGACTGAAGCTTTCTTT. Its translation is CASSPRQTLTEAFF.

The rearrangement joins TRBV2 to TRBJ1-2; D is unresolved. V lost 3 bases and J lost 5, with 10 bases in between. The CDR3 runs to 13 residues. Germline CDR1 SNHLY, CDR2 FYNNEI. The CDR3 coding sequence is TGTGCCAGCAGTGAGCGTGGCTGGTATGGCTACACCTTC. This gives the protein CASSERGWYGYTF.

The chain is built from TRBV6-5 and TRBJ2-1, with 7 positions matching TRBD1. The junction had 1 base not matched to a gene; V was cut back by 8 bases and J by 0 bases. Germline V lookup: CDR1 MNHEY, CDR2 SVGAGI. This CDR3 is built from 13 residues. For the CDR3, the DNA is TGTGCCAGCGGGACAGACTCCTACAATGAGCAGTTCTTC. As protein: CASGTDSYNEQFF.

This clone has only one observation. The rearrangement uses TRBV13 and TRBJ1-5; 10 nucleotides align to TRBD1. From germline, CDR1 is PRHDT and CDR2 FYEKMQ (reference sequence). The J segment lost 6 bases and the V segment lost 4 bases, leaving 3 bases of the junction unmatched. The CDR3 consists of 14 residues. CDR3 region: CASSSRTGGQPQHF. In DNA form, the CDR3 reads TGTGCCAGCAGCTCCCGGACAGGGGGTCAGCCCCAGCATTTT.

V and J are TRBV15 and TRBJ2-1, with TRBD2 matching 14 bases. The V gene's germline CDR1 is LNHNV and CDR2 YYDKDF (reference sequence). J gave up 6 bases and V 8 bases, and 0 bases lay outside the gene matches. This CDR3 has 13 residues. CDR3 residues: CATGLAGGNEQFF. The CDR3 DNA follows: TGTGCCACCGGACTAGCGGGGGGCAATGAGCAGTTCTTC. Filled out from reference TRBV15 and TRBJ2-1, the complete variable domain reads DAMVIQNPRYQVTQFGKPVTLSCSQTLNHNVMYWYQQKSSQAPKLLFHYYDKDFNNEADTPDNFQSRRPNTSFCFLDIRSPGLGDTAMYLCATGLAGGNEQFFGPGTRLTVL.

V usage is TRBV19 and J usage is TRBJ1-2, with TRBD1 identical over 9 bases. V was pared by 8 bases and J by 8 bases, with 12 bases of the junction left unmatched. The germline V gene has CDR1 LNHDA and CDR2 SQIVND (reference sequence). The CDR3 consists of 14 residues. DNA for the CDR3: TGTGCCAGTCGAGGCCAACAGGGGGCTGGGGGCTACACCTTC. It translates to CASRGQQGAGGYTF.

This chain links TRBV30 with TRBJ2-3, with 10 bases fitting TRBD2. Trimming removed 0 bases from V and 0 bases from J; junction bases left unmatched: 0. This CDR3 region has 15 residues. The germline CDR1 and CDR2 sequences are GTSNPN and SVGIG (reference sequence). CDR3: CAWSVLAGSTDTQYF. The CDR3, as DNA: TGTGCCTGGAGTGTACTAGCGGGAAGCACAGATACGCAGTATTTT.

There are a few counts of this clone. The J gene is TRBJ1-5, the V gene TRBV19; D unresolved. Looked up from germline, CDR1 is LNHDA and CDR2 is SQIVND (reference sequence). This CDR3 is built from 14 residues. V lost 10 bases and J 4 bases, leaving 17 bases between the germline ends. CDR3 in amino acids: CATRSSDPNQPQHF. CDR3 in DNA: TGTGCCACCCGTTCGTCAGACCCTAATCAGCCCCAGCATTTT.

The chain combines TRBV19 with TRBJ2-1; D may be TRBD1 (6 bases). The CDR3 extends over 13 amino acids. From germline, CDR1 is LNHDA and CDR2 SQIVND (reference sequence). Trimming stripped 3 bases from V and 6 bases from J, with 9 bases between. The CDR3 DNA reads TGTGCCAGTAGTATCGGGACAACCAATGAGCAGTTCTTC. Translated: CASSIGTTNEQFF.

The chain links TRBV6-2 or TRBV6-3 to TRBJ2-5, with TRBD1 matching over 7 bases. Germline CDR1 is MNHEY and CDR2 is SVGEGT. V was clipped by 4 bases and J by 4 bases; unmatched bases: 6. This CDR3 is built from 14 residues. CDR3 residues: CASSSRDSLETQYF. CDR3 bases: TGTGCCAGCAGTTCCCGGGACAGCCTAGAGACCCAGTACTTC.

The chain uses TRBV18 and TRBJ1-1; 7 nucleotides agree with TRBD1. This CDR3 contains 17 residues. Germline values: CDR1 KGHSH, CDR2 LQKENI. J was trimmed by 1 base and V by 2 bases; bases with no gene match: 10. The DNA of the CDR3 is TGTGCCAGCTCACCAGTCCTACAGGGGATTGGGAACACTGAAGCTTTCTTT. It is translated as CASSPVLQGIGNTEAFF.

The chain has TRBV28 and TRBJ2-1; the D gene could be TRBD1 or TRBD2 (5 bases each). Germline V gives CDR1 MDHEN, CDR2 SYDVKM. Between the trimmed V and J ends, which lost 7 bases and 0 bases, there was a span of 10 bases. CDR3 size: 14 residues. The CDR3 loop is CASTGGSSYNEQFF. The CDR3 bases are TGTGCCAGCACTGGGGGAAGCTCCTACAATGAGCAGTTCTTC.

The chain carries TRBV19 and TRBJ2-5, with D maybe TRBD1 (7 bases). V was pared by 5 bases and J by 7 bases, with 14 bases between. Germline lookup yields CDR1 LNHDA and CDR2 SQIVND (reference sequence). This CDR3 has 13 residues. CDR3 nucleotides: TGTGCCAGTAGTTCAGGGGGGTCGGGGACCCAGTACTTC. Translating it yields CASSSGGSGTQYF.

The V gene is TRBV6-5, the J gene TRBJ1-6; D remains ambiguous. Germline CDR1 and CDR2: MNHEY and SVGAGI. Trimming stripped 5 bases from V and 3 bases from J, with 8 bases between. This CDR3 region has 14 residues. The DNA of the CDR3 is TGTGCCAGCAGTACCAGTTTCTATAATTCACCCCTCCACTTT. It specifies CASSTSFYNSPLHF.

V is TRBV20-1 and J is TRBJ1-1; D call uncertain. The length of the CDR3 is 13 residues. The V end lost 4 bases, the J end lost 4 bases, and 13 bases lay between the germline ends. CDR1 DFQATT and CDR2 SNEGSKA come from the germline V gene (reference sequence). CDR3 sequence: CSATEWRGTEAFF. CDR3 sequence (DNA): TGCAGTGCTACTGAATGGCGGGGCACTGAAGCTTTCTTT.

This clone was detected a few times. The chain carries TRBV5-4 and TRBJ1-3; D perhaps matches TRBD1 (6 bases). V lost 9 bases and J 7 bases, leaving 11 bases between the germline ends. Germline-derived CDR1 and CDR2 are SGHNT and YYREEE (reference sequence). The CDR3 runs to 11 residues. Here the CDR3 DNA reads TGTGCCAAAAACAGGGTCAACACCATATATTTT. Translated, it gives CAKNRVNTIYF.

This clone was counted only a few times. The chain recombines TRBV2 with TRBJ2-5; D remains ambiguous. CDR1 and CDR2 from the germline V gene are SNHLY and FYNNEI. This CDR3 is 10 amino acids long. Trimming pared 5 bases from V and 4 bases from J, leaving 2 bases between. DNA for the CDR3: TGTGCCAGCAGTAGAGAGACCCAGTACTTC. Translation: CASSRETQYF.

This chain uses TRBV13 with TRBJ2-1; D ambiguous. V dropped 2 bases and J dropped 8 bases, with 4 bases sitting between them. The CDR3 has 11 amino acids. Germline lookup yields CDR1 PRHDT and CDR2 FYEKMQ (reference sequence). The CDR3: CASSLTHEQFF. In nucleotides, the CDR3 is TGTGCCAGCAGCTTAACCCATGAGCAGTTCTTC.

The CDR3 here is CSASPRTDTQYF. The CDR3 nucleotides read TGCAGTGCTAGTCCCCGCACAGATACGCAGTATTTT. The rearrangement links TRBV20-1 to TRBJ2-3; D not resolved. Germline CDR1 reads DFQATT; CDR2 reads SNEGSKA (reference sequence). The V end lost 3 bases, the J end lost 1 base, and 5 bases lay between the germline ends. This CDR3 region has 12 residues.

The chain uses TRBV7-9 and TRBJ1-1; no clear D. V lost 4 bases and J lost 0, with 9 bases in between. CDR3 length equals 14 residues. CDR1 is SEHNR, CDR2 FQNEAQ, per germline (reference sequence). This chain's CDR3 is CASSSQDLNTEAFF. The CDR3 region has the DNA TGTGCCAGCAGCTCGCAGGATTTGAACACTGAAGCTTTCTTT.

The J gene is TRBJ2-2, the V gene TRBV4-1; TRBD1 is a possible D gene (6 bases). This CDR3 has 14 amino acids. The V and J ends lost 1 base and 6 bases respectively, with 9 bases between them. CDR1 MGHRA and CDR2 YSYEKL come from the germline V gene. The CDR3 loop reads CASSQANRAGELFF. CDR3 DNA sequence: TGCGCCAGCAGCCAAGCTAACAGGGCCGGGGAGCTGTTTTTT.

The rearrangement links TRBV15 to TRBJ1-2; maybe TRBD1 (6 bases). CDR1 LNHNV and CDR2 YYDKDF come from the germline V gene (reference sequence). The CDR3 is made up of 15 amino acids. The V gene lost 6 bases and the J gene lost 1 base, with 15 bases spanning the gap. The CDR3 is CATRGRTELNYGYTF. In DNA form, the CDR3 reads TGTGCCACCAGGGGTCGGACAGAGCTTAACTATGGCTACACCTTC.

The V call is TRBV5-1, the J call TRBJ1-6, with 7 bases lining up with TRBD1. Germline V gene data show CDR1 as SGHRS and CDR2 as YFSETQ. With 10 bases clipped from V and 7 bases from J, the junction kept 8 bases outside the gene matches. This CDR3 spans 13 amino acids. Here the CDR3 reads CACRAGGNSPLHF. Here the CDR3 DNA reads TGCGCCTGCCGGGCAGGGGGGAATTCACCCCTCCACTTT. The variable domain in full, completed from reference TRBV5-1 and TRBJ1-6, reads KAGVTQTPRYLIKTRGQQVTLSCSPISGHRSVSWYQQTPGQGLQFLFEYFSETQRNKGNFPGRFSGRQFSNSRSEMNVSTLELGDSALYLCACRAGGNSPLHFGNGTRLTVT.